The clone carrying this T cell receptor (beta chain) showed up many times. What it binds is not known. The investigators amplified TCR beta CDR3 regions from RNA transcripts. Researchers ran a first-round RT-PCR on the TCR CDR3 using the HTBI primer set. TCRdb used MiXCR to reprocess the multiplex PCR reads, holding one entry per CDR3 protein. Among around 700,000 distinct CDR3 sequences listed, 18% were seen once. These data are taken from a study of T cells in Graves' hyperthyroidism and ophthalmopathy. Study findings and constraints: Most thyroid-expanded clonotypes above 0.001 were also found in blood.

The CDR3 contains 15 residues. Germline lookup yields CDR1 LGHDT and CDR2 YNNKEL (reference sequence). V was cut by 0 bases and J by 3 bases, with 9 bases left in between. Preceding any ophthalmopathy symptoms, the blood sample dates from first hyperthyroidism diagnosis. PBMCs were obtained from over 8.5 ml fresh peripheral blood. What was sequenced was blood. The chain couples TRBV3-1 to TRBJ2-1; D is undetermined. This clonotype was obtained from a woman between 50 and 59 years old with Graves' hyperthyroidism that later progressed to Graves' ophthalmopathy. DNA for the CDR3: TGTGCCAGCAGCCAAGACTCGGCAGTCTACAATGAGCAGTTCTTC. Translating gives CASSQDSAVYNEQFF.